This entry lists 31 T cell receptor beta chains sequenced from one sample in a study of a mutant IDH1 vaccine in newly diagnosed glioma. These receptors have no identified antigens. The repertoire was sequenced with immunoSEQ multiplex PCR; TCRdb's copy has only in-frame clones and lacks some. The sample yields more than 60,000 clones, 74% seen once. Time point described: week 35, safety follow-up. The study gave 300 ug of mutant IDH1 20-mer peptide per vaccine dose, with topical imiquimod. The sequencing used PBMCs, collected from a glioma patient whose treatment included an IDH1 peptide vaccine. These TCRs come from a man aged 50 or older with glioma.

The gene calls are TRBV29-1 and TRBJ2-7, with TRBD1 matching over 7 bases. The CDR3 contains 14 residues. After removal of 6 bases from V and 5 bases from J, the junction contained 13 bases not matched to a gene. The germline CDR1 and CDR2 sequences are SQVTM and ANQGSEA. The DNA of the CDR3 is TGCAGCGTAGTGCTAAGGGGGCTGGTCGACGAGCAGTACTTC. Its protein product is CSVVLRGLVDEQYF.

This clone has a single count. The V and J genes are TRBV27 and TRBJ1-2, with no clear D. Deletions cut 3 bases from V and 2 bases from J, with 10 bases between. This CDR3 contains 14 residues. The germline V gene has CDR1 MNHEY and CDR2 SMNVEV (reference sequence). CDR3 in DNA: TGTGCCAGCAGTTTGTCGGGCTCCAACTATGGCTACACCTTC. Its protein product is CASSLSGSNYGYTF.

CDR3 nucleotide sequence: TGTGCCAGCAGTTACATCGGGCGGGGGGCCGGGGAGCTGTTTTTT. Its protein product is CASSYIGRGAGELFF. This chain links TRBV6-5 with TRBJ2-2; 8 bases line up with TRBD2. CDR3 length equals 15 residues. From germline, CDR1 is MNHEY and CDR2 SVGAGI. Trimming cost V 2 bases and J 6 bases; bases outside gene matches: 5.

The chain uses TRBV7-9 and TRBJ2-5; D not resolved. Germline CDR1 and CDR2: SEHNR and FQNEAQ (reference sequence). The V end was cut by 4 bases, the J end by 1 base, with 10 bases between. The CDR3 length is 14 residues. The chain's CDR3 is CASSSLNFQETQYF. The CDR3, as DNA: TGTGCCAGCAGCTCCCTAAACTTCCAAGAGACCCAGTACTTC.

This chain links TRBV15 with TRBJ1-2; D not certain. Germline V gives CDR1 LNHNV, CDR2 YYDKDF (reference sequence). Trimming removed 2 bases from V and 4 bases from J, with 14 bases in between. The CDR3 length is 15 residues. The CDR3 sequence: CATSRPGIIGYGYTF. CDR3 in DNA: TGTGCCACCAGCAGACCCGGAATCATAGGCTATGGCTACACCTTC.

The genes are TRBV6-1 and TRBJ2-7, with D possibly being TRBD1 (5 bases). V shed 3 bases and J shed 4 bases, with 10 bases lying between them. The CDR3 contains 13 residues. Germline V gene lookup returns CDR1 MNHNS and CDR2 SASEGT. In nucleotides, the CDR3 is TGTGCCAGCAGTGAGGGCAGGGAATACGAGCAGTACTTC. It specifies CASSEGREYEQYF.

This chain joins TRBV7-8 and TRBJ1-1, with TRBD1 matching 7 bases. Germline V gives CDR1 SGHVS, CDR2 FQNEAQ. With 8 bases clipped from V and 0 bases from J, the junction kept 12 bases outside the gene matches. This CDR3 comprises 16 residues. The CDR3 sequence: CASFAGGSPMNTEAFF. CDR3 DNA: TGTGCCAGCTTCGCAGGGGGAAGCCCAATGAACACTGAAGCTTTCTTT.

J is TRBJ1-1 and V is TRBV15; no reliable D call. Trimming shortened V by 1 base and J by 3 bases, and 9 bases separated the two germline ends. The length of the CDR3 is 14 residues. Looked up from germline, CDR1 is LNHNV and CDR2 is YYDKDF (reference sequence). The CDR3 here is CATSRVAQDTEAFF. CDR3 in DNA: TGTGCCACCAGCAGAGTGGCCCAGGACACTGAAGCTTTCTTT.

This clone was detected only a few times. The gene calls are TRBV11-3 and TRBJ2-7, with unresolved D. The germline gives CDR1 SGHNT, CDR2 YENEEA. Trimming stripped 5 bases from V and 5 bases from J, with 10 bases between. The CDR3 loop spans 12 amino acids. CDR3 sequence (DNA): TGTGCCAGCAGCGGACGTGCCCACGAGCAGTACTTC. Its protein product is CASSGRAHEQYF.

This clone is a singleton in its sample. The CDR3 reads CASVRDRGSSGYGYTF. The DNA for the CDR3 is TGTGCCAGTGTCCGGGACAGGGGGAGTTCCGGCTATGGCTACACCTTC. J is TRBJ1-2 and V is TRBV19; 11 bases map to TRBD1. This CDR3 spans 16 amino acids. Germline trimming cut 8 bases from V and 4 bases from J; bases unmatched to any gene: 12. CDR1 is LNHDA and CDR2 is SQIVND in the germline V gene (reference sequence).

The chain is built from TRBV6-5 and TRBJ1-1; the match to TRBD1 covers 7 bases. Germline values: CDR1 MNHEY, CDR2 SVGAGI. The CDR3 is 13 residues long. V dropped 4 bases and J dropped 5; count of bases not matched to a gene: 4. CDR3 in amino acids: CASSFSGGTEAFF. The CDR3 DNA reads as TGTGCCAGCAGTTTCTCAGGGGGTACTGAAGCTTTCTTT.

The chain carries TRBV27 and TRBJ1-5, with D possibly being TRBD1 (6 bases). Between the trimmed V and J ends, which lost 4 bases and 5 bases, there was a span of 15 bases. The CDR3 sequence is 15 residues long. CDR1 and CDR2 from the germline V gene are MNHEY and SMNVEV (reference sequence). The CDR3 here is CASSSSRGGDQPQHF. The CDR3 DNA is TGTGCCAGCAGTTCCAGTAGGGGGGGCGATCAGCCCCAGCATTTT.

This chain joins TRBV25-1 and TRBJ2-7; TRBD2 is a possible D gene (5 bases). Germline V lookup: CDR1 MGHDK, CDR2 SYGVNS. V lost 6 bases and J 3 bases, leaving 15 bases between the germline ends. CDR3 length equals 14 residues. CDR3 in amino acids: CASRAAEGNYEQYF. DNA of the CDR3: TGTGCCAGCAGGGCGGCCGAGGGAAACTACGAGCAGTACTTC.

The V gene is TRBV27, the J gene TRBJ2-7, with TRBD1 matching over 7 bases. Germline V gives CDR1 MNHEY, CDR2 SMNVEV (reference sequence). CDR3 size: 16 residues. Trimming cost V 2 bases and J 3 bases; bases outside gene matches: 10. As DNA, the CDR3 is TGTGCCAGCAGTTTAGAGTTCAGGACAGGCGGCTACGAGCAGTACTTC. Its protein is CASSLEFRTGGYEQYF.

The V call is TRBV7-9, the J call TRBJ2-5; no reliable D call. The CDR3 has 12 residues. Germline CDR1 is SEHNR and CDR2 is FQNEAQ (reference sequence). V lost 5 bases and J lost 5, with 9 bases in between. CDR3 in amino acids: CASSPATETQYF. Written as DNA, the CDR3 is TGTGCCAGCAGCCCCGCCACGGAGACCCAGTACTTC. The full variable domain, with the rest looked up from reference TRBV7-9 and TRBJ2-5, is DTGVSQNPRHKITKRGQNVTFRCDPISEHNRLYWYRQTLGQGPEFLTYFQNEAQLEKSRLLSDRFSAERPKGSFSTLEIQRTEQGDSAMYLCASSPATETQYFGPGTRLLVL.

V usage is TRBV30 and J usage is TRBJ2-7, with TRBD1 matching 9 bases. The CDR3 loop spans 13 amino acids. The V and J ends lost 4 bases and 5 bases, in that order; junction bases with no gene match: 6. Germline CDR1 reads GTSNPN; CDR2 reads SVGIG (reference sequence). CDR3 protein: CAWTRTGEDEQYF. The CDR3 DNA sequence: TGTGCCTGGACCAGGACAGGGGAGGACGAGCAGTACTTC.

The rearrangement joins TRBV7-9 to TRBJ2-7; TRBD1 aligns across 7 bases. The length of the CDR3 is 14 residues. Germline loops: CDR1 SEHNR, CDR2 FQNEAQ (reference sequence). V lost 3 bases to trimming and J lost 1 base; unmatched junction nucleotides: 3. The CDR3 is CASSFTDRSYEQYF. CDR3 in DNA: TGTGCCAGCAGCTTTACGGACAGGTCCTACGAGCAGTACTTC. Filled out from reference TRBV7-9 and TRBJ2-7, the complete variable domain reads DTGVSQNPRHKITKRGQNVTFRCDPISEHNRLYWYRQTLGQGPEFLTYFQNEAQLEKSRLLSDRFSAERPKGSFSTLEIQRTEQGDSAMYLCASSFTDRSYEQYFGPGTRLTVT.

J is TRBJ1-1 and V is TRBV7-6; D unclear. V shed 5 bases and J shed 1 base, with 8 bases lying between them. Germline V lookup: CDR1 SGHVS, CDR2 FNYEAQ. The CDR3 has 13 residues. The CDR3 is CASSLQENTEAFF. CDR3 bases: TGTGCCAGCAGCCTGCAGGAGAACACTGAAGCTTTCTTT.

The chain employs TRBV14 and TRBJ1-1; weak D call: TRBD1 (6 bases). This CDR3 spans 15 amino acids. Trimming removed 4 bases at V and 1 base at J, with 13 bases between. The germline CDR1 and CDR2 sequences are SGHDN and FVKESK. This chain's CDR3 is CASSPLIQGNTEAFF. The CDR3 DNA reads TGTGCCAGCAGCCCCCTAATACAGGGGAACACTGAAGCTTTCTTT.

The rearrangement joins TRBV2 to TRBJ1-3; a possible D gene is TRBD1 (6 bases). CDR1 and CDR2 (germline): SNHLY, FYNNEI. The CDR3 has 15 residues. Trimming removed 6 bases from V and 0 bases from J, with 12 bases in between. The DNA of the CDR3 is TGTGCCAGCAGCTTTACAGGGATCTCTGGAAACACCATATATTTT. Translation: CASSFTGISGNTIYF.

The V gene is TRBV11-2, the J gene TRBJ2-5, with 7 bases that match TRBD1. Germline CDR1 reads SGHAT; CDR2 reads FQNNGV. V lost 2 bases, J lost 9 bases, and 12 bases stayed unmatched. The CDR3 totals 15 residues. For the CDR3, the DNA is TGTGCCAGCAGCTTATCCGGGACAGCCGCGGAGGCCCAGTACTTC. Its protein product is CASSLSGTAAEAQYF.

The J gene is TRBJ2-5, the V gene TRBV2; D might be TRBD2 (6 bases). Germline-derived CDR1 and CDR2 are SNHLY and FYNNEI. Trimming pared 6 bases from V and 1 base from J, leaving 12 bases between. The CDR3 contains 14 residues. The CDR3 is CASRWRGTQETQYF. The DNA of the CDR3 is TGTGCCAGCAGGTGGAGGGGAACCCAAGAGACCCAGTACTTC.

This chain uses TRBV5-1 with TRBJ2-3; 8 bases fit TRBD2. The CDR3 spans 14 residues. Germline-derived CDR1 and CDR2 are SGHRS and YFSETQ. Trimming at V came to 8 bases and at J to 4 bases, leaving 9 bases not matched to a gene. CDR3 loop: CASSGTSSADTQYF. The CDR3 DNA reads TGCGCCAGTTCCGGGACTAGTAGCGCAGATACGCAGTATTTT.

This chain uses TRBV2 with TRBJ2-2, with 9 bases fitting TRBD1. The CDR3 length is 15 residues. V gave up 10 bases and J gave up 3 bases; unmatched junction bases: 9. Germline assignment: CDR1 SNHLY and CDR2 FYNNEI. Here the CDR3 reads CATRRDRVYTGELFF. The CDR3 bases are TGTGCCACGAGAAGGGACAGGGTGTACACCGGGGAGCTGTTTTTT.

The V gene is TRBV7-9, the J gene TRBJ1-1; D remains unclear. Germline lookup yields CDR1 SEHNR and CDR2 FQNEAQ (reference sequence). Trimming left V 1 base short and J 3 bases short, with 3 bases between. The CDR3 length is 12 residues. DNA for the CDR3: TGTGCCAGCAGCTTAGATGACACTGAAGCTTTCTTT. It is translated as CASSLDDTEAFF.

This chain joins TRBV7-2 and TRBJ1-2; D is perhaps TRBD1 (6 bases). V was pared by 5 bases and J by 1 base, with 8 bases between. This CDR3 spans 13 amino acids. In germline, CDR1 is SGHTA, CDR2 FQGNSA. The CDR3 here is CASSPGHNYGYTF. CDR3 nucleotides: TGTGCCAGCAGCCCGGGACATAACTATGGCTACACCTTC.

This chain joins TRBV10-1 and TRBJ2-7, with a weak D call TRBD1 (6 bases). The V gene's germline CDR1 is WNHNN and CDR2 SYGVQD (reference sequence). Trimming removed 7 bases from V and 0 bases from J, with 22 bases in between. This CDR3 region has 17 residues. The CDR3 loop is CASNLPGHPEGSYEQYF. For the CDR3, the DNA is TGCGCCAGCAATTTACCGGGACACCCAGAGGGCTCCTACGAGCAGTACTTC.

This chain connects TRBV2 to TRBJ1-2; no clear D. The V end lost 3 bases, the J end lost 7 bases, and 12 bases lay between the germline ends. The CDR3 spans 13 residues. Per germline, CDR1 SNHLY and CDR2 FYNNEI. CDR3: CASSEGQQGGYTF. DNA of the CDR3: TGTGCCAGCAGTGAGGGCCAGCAAGGTGGCTACACCTTC.

In this sample, this clone turned up once. DNA of the CDR3: TGTGCCAGCAGCTTGGGGCCAGGGTATCAGCCCCAGCATTTT. Its protein product is CASSLGPGYQPQHF. The chain is built from TRBV5-6 and TRBJ1-5, with D perhaps matching TRBD1 (5 bases). V was shortened by 0 bases and J by 5 bases, with 9 bases between the two germline ends. CDR1 SGHDT and CDR2 YYEEEE come from the germline V gene. This CDR3 comprises 14 residues.

This clone was counted a few times. This chain links TRBV7-6 with TRBJ1-1, with 9 bases matching TRBD1. Germline-derived CDR1 and CDR2 are SGHVS and FNYEAQ. The V segment lost 5 bases and the J segment 2 bases; nucleotides outside the gene matches: 9. CDR3 length: 16 residues. The CDR3 DNA sequence: TGTGCCAGCAGCCCGGCTGGACAGGGGAAAAACACTGAAGCTTTCTTT. Protein product: CASSPAGQGKNTEAFF. Filled out from reference TRBV7-6 and TRBJ1-1, the complete variable domain reads GAGVSQSPRYKVTKRGQDVALRCDPISGHVSLYWYRQALGQGPEFLTYFNYEAQQDKSGLPNDRFSAERPEGSISTLTIQRTEQRDSAMYRCASSPAGQGKNTEAFFGQGTRLTVV.

The chain joins TRBV7-2 to TRBJ2-3, with 7 bases fitting TRBD1. The germline V gene has CDR1 SGHTA and CDR2 FQGNSA. V lost 6 bases to trimming and J lost 2 bases; unmatched junction nucleotides: 11. The CDR3 contains 16 residues. The DNA of the CDR3 is TGTGCCAGCAGGAGGACCGGGACAGTCAACACAGATACGCAGTATTTT. It codes for CASRRTGTVNTDTQYF.